The clone carrying this T cell receptor (beta chain) was picked up a small number of times. The sample belongs to a study of identical twins. V was trimmed by 4 bases and J by 4 bases, leaving 11 bases between them. The CDR3 contains 13 residues. From the 5' RACE reads, TCRdb called clonotypes with MiXCR, one entry per CDR3 protein. In the table there are a few hundred thousand distinct CDR3 sequences, more than 9% of which are singletons. These sequences were also reported in another study, on yellow fever vaccine responses in identical twins.

The receptor's source is a woman aged 18-30 years in good health. The sample consisted of PBMCs. V and J are TRBV12-3 or TRBV12-4 and TRBJ2-7; unclear D gene. The CDR3 loop reads CASSSLNPYEQYF. The CDR3 region has the DNA TGTGCCAGCAGTTCACTGAACCCTTACGAGCAGTACTTC.